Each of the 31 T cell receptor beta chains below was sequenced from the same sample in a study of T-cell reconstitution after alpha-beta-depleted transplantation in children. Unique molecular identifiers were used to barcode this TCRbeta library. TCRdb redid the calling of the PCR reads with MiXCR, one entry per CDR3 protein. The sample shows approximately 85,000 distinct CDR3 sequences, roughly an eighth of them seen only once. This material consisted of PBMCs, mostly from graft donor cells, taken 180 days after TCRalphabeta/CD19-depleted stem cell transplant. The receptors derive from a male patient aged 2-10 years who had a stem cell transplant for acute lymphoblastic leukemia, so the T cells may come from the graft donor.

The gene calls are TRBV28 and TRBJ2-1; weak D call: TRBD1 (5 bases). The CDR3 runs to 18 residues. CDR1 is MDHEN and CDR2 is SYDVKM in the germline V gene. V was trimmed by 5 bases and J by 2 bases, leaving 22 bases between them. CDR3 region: CASSPLSAKKGTYNEQFF. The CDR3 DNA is TGTGCCAGCAGTCCCCTAAGTGCGAAAAAGGGGACCTACAATGAGCAGTTCTTC.

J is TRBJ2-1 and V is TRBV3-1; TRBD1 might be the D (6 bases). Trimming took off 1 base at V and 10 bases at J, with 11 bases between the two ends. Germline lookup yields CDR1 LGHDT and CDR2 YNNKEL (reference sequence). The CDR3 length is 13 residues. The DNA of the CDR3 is TGTGCCAGCAGCCAAGGACAGGCTCTGGAGCAGTTCTTC. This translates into CASSQGQALEQFF.

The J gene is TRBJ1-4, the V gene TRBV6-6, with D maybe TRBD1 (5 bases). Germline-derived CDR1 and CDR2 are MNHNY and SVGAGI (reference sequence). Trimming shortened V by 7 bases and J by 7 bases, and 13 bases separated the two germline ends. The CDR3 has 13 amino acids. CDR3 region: CASKGTAIEKLFF. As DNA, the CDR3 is TGTGCCAGCAAAGGGACGGCTATTGAAAAACTGTTTTTT.

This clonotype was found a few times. DNA for the CDR3: TGTGCCAGCAGTTTATACCCATATGGGGTCTCTGGGGCCAACGTCCTGACTTTC. The encoded protein is CASSLYPYGVSGANVLTF. The chain carries TRBV27 and TRBJ2-6, with D hard to call. Looked up from germline, CDR1 is MNHEY and CDR2 is SMNVEV (reference sequence). V was cut by 1 base and J by 0 bases, with 13 bases left in between. This CDR3 comprises 18 residues.

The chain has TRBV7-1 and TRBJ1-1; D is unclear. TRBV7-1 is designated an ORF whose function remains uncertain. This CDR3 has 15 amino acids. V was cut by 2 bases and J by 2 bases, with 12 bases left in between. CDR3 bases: TGTGCCAGCAGCTCAACCGGGAAAACCAACACTGAAGCTTTCTTT. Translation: CASSSTGKTNTEAFF.

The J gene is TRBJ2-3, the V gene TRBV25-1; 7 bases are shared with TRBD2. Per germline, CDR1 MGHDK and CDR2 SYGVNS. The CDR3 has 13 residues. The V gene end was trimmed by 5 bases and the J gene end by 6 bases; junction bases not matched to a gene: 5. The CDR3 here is CASSNRGSDTQYF. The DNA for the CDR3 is TGTGCCAGCAGTAACCGCGGGAGTGATACGCAGTATTTT.

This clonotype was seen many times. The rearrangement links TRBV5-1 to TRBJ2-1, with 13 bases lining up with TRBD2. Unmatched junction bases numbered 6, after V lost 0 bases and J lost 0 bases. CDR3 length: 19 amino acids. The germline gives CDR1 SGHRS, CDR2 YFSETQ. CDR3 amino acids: CASSLEWGLAGSSYNEQFF. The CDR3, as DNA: TGCGCCAGCAGCTTGGAGTGGGGACTAGCGGGGAGCTCCTACAATGAGCAGTTCTTC.

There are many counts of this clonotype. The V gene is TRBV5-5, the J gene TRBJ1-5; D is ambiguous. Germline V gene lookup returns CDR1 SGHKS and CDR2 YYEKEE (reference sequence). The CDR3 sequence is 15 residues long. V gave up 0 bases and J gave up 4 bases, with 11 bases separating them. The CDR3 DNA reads TGTGCCAGCAGCTTGGTGGGCCTCTCTAATCAGCCCCAGCATTTT. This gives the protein CASSLVGLSNQPQHF.

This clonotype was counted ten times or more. The CDR3 reads CASSSQGTQYF. The DNA of the CDR3 is TGCGCCAGCAGCTCCCAGGGGACCCAGTACTTC. The chain links TRBV5-1 to TRBJ2-5; D is possibly TRBD1 (5 bases). V lost 3 bases and J 7 bases, leaving 7 bases between the germline ends. CDR3 length: 11 residues. CDR1 and CDR2 from the germline V gene are SGHRS and YFSETQ.

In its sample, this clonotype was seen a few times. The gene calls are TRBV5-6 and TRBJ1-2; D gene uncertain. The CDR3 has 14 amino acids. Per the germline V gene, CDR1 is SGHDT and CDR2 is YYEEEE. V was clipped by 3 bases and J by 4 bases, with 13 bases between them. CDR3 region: CASSSDLGPYGYTF. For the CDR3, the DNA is TGTGCCAGCAGCTCGGACCTGGGCCCCTATGGCTACACCTTC.

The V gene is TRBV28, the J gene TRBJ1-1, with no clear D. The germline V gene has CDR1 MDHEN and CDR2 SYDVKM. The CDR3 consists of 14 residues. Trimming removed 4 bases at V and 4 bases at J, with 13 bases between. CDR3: CASSSIGLFTEAFF. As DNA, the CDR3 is TGTGCCAGCAGTTCCATAGGGTTGTTCACTGAAGCTTTCTTT. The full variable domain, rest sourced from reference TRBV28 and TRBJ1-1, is DVKVTQSSRYLVKRTGEKVFLECVQDMDHENMFWYRQDPGLGLRLIYFSYDVKMKEKGDIPEGYSVSREKKERFSLILESASTNQTSMYLCASSSIGLFTEAFFGQGTRLTVV.

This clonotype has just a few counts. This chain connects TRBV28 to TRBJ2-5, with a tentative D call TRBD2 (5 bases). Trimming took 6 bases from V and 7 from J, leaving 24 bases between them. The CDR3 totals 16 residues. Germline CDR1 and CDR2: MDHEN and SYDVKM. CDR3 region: CASSSEGLAPRGTQYF. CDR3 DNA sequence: TGTGCCAGCAGCTCTGAGGGCCTAGCCCCCCGCGGGACCCAGTACTTC.

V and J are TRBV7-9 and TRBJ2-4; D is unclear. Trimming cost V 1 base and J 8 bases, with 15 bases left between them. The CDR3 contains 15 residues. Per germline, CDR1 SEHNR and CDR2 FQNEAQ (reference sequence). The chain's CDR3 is CASSLGQKQRDIQYF. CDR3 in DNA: TGTGCCAGCAGCTTAGGGCAGAAACAAAGGGACATTCAGTACTTC.

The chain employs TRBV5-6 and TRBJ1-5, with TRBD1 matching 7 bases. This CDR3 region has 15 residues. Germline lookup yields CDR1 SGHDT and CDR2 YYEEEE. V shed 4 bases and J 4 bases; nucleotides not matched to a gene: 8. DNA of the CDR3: TGTGCCAGCAGCCTAAGGGGGCCAGGGAATCAGCCCCAGCATTTT. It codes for CASSLRGPGNQPQHF.

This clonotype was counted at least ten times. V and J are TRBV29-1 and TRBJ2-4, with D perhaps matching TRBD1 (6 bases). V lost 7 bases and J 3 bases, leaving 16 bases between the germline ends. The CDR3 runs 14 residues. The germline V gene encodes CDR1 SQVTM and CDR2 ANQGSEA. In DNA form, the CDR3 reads TGCAGCGGGGGGCAGGGTCTCGACAAAAACATTCAGTACTTC. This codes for CSGGQGLDKNIQYF. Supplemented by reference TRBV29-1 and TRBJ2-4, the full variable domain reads SAVISQKPSRDICQRGTSLTIQCQVDSQVTMMFWYRQQPGQSLTLIATANQGSEATYESGFVIDKFPISRPNLTFSTLTVSNMSPEDSSIYLCSGGQGLDKNIQYFGAGTRLSVL.

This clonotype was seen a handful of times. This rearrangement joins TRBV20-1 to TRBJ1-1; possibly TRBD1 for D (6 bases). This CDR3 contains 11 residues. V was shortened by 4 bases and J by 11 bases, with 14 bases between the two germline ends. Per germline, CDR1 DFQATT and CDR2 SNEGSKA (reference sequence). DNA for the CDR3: TGCAGTGCTATGAAGGGGGTGGTGGCTTTCTTT. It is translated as CSAMKGVVAFF.

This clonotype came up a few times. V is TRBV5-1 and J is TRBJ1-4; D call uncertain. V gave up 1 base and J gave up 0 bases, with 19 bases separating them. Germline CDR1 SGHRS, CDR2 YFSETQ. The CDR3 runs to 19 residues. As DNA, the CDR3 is TGCGCCAGCAGCTTGAACCTGCGACGGGAAGTTGCAACTAATGAAAAACTGTTTTTT. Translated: CASSLNLRREVATNEKLFF.

The CDR3 DNA reads as TGCAGTGCTAGTACCGGGCCGAAAAGAGAGACCCAGTACTTC. Amino acids: CSASTGPKRETQYF. The V call is TRBV20-1, the J call TRBJ2-5, with no clear D. V was pared by 3 bases and J by 4 bases, with 15 bases between. From germline, CDR1 is DFQATT and CDR2 SNEGSKA (reference sequence). The CDR3 totals 14 residues.

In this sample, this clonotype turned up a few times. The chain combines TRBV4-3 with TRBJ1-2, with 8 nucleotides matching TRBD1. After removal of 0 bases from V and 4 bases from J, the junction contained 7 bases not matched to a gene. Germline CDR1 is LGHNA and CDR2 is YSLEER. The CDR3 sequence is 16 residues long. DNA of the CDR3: TGCGCCAGCAGCCAAGATGGGGGACAGGACGTCTATGGCTACACCTTC. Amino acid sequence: CASSQDGGQDVYGYTF.

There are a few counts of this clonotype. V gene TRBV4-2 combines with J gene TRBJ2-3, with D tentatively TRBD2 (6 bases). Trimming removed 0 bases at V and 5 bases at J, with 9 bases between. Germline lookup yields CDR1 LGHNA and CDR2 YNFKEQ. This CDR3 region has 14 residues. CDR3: CASSQDGGIDTQYF. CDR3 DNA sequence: TGTGCCAGCAGCCAAGATGGGGGGATAGATACGCAGTATTTT.

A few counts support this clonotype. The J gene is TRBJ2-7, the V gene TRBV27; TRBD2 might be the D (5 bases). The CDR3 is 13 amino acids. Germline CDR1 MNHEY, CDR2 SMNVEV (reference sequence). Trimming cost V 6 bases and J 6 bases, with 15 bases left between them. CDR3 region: CASSQGWRSEQYF. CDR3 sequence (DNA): TGTGCCAGCAGCCAAGGGTGGAGGAGCGAGCAGTACTTC.

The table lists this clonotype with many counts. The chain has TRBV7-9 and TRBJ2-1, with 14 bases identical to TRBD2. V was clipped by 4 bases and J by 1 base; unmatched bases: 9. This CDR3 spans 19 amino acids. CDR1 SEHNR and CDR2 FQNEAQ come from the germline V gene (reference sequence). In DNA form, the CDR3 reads TGTGCCAGCAGCTCCCCGGGACTAGCGGGAGTCCCTTCCTACAATGAGCAGTTCTTC. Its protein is CASSSPGLAGVPSYNEQFF.

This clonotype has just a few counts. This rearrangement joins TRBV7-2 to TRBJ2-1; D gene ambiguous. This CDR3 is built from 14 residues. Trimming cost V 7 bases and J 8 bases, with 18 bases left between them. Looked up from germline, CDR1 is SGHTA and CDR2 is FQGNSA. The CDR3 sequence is CASTVRFRRDEQFF. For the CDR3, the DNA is TGTGCCAGCACCGTGAGGTTCCGACGGGATGAGCAGTTCTTC.

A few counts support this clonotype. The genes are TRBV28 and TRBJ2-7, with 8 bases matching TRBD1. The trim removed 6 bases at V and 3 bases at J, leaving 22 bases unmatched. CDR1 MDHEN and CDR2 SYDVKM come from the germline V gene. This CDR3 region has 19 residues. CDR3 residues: CASSSRQGLLSLLGYEQYF. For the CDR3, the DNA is TGTGCCAGCAGCTCCCGACAGGGGCTCCTATCCTTGTTGGGCTACGAGCAGTACTTC.

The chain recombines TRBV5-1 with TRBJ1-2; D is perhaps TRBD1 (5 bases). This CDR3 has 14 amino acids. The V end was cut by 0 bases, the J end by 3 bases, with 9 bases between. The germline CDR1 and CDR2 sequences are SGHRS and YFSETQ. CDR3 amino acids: CASSLEGTDYGYTF. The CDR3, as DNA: TGCGCCAGCAGCTTGGAGGGGACCGACTATGGCTACACCTTC. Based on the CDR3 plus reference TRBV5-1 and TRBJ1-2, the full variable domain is KAGVTQTPRYLIKTRGQQVTLSCSPISGHRSVSWYQQTPGQGLQFLFEYFSETQRNKGNFPGRFSGRQFSNSRSEMNVSTLELGDSALYLCASSLEGTDYGYTFGSGTRLTVV.

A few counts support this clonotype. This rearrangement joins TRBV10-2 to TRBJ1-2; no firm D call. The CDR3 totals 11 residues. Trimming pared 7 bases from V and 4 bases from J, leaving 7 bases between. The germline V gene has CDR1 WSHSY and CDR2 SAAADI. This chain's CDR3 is CASKDTYGYTF. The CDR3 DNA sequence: TGCGCCAGCAAAGATACCTATGGCTACACCTTC.

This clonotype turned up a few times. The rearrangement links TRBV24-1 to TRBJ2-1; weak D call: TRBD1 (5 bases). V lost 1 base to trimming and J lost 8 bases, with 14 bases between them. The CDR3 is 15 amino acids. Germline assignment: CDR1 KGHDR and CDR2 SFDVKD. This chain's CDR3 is CATSDFNQGRDEQFF. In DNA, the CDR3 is TGTGCCACCAGTGATTTCAACCAGGGAAGGGATGAGCAGTTCTTC.

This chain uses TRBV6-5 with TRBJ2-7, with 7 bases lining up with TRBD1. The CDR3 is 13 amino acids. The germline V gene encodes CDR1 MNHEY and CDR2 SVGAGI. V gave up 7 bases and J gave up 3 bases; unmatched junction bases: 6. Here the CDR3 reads CASTSNRGYEQYF. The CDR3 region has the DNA TGTGCCAGCACTTCTAACAGGGGCTACGAGCAGTACTTC.

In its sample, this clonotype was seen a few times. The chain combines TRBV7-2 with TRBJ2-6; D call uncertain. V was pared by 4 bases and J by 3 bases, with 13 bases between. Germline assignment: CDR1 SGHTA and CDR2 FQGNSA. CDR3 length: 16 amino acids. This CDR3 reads CASSSLGAFGANVLTF. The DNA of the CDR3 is TGTGCCAGCAGCTCACTCGGAGCCTTTGGGGCCAACGTCCTGACTTTC.

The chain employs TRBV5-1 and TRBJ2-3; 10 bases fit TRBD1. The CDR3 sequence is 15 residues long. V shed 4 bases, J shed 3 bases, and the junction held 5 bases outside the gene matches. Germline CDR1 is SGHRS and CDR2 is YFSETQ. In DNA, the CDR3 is TGCGCCAGCAGCCCTAAGGGACAGGGGACAGATACGCAGTATTTT. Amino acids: CASSPKGQGTDTQYF.

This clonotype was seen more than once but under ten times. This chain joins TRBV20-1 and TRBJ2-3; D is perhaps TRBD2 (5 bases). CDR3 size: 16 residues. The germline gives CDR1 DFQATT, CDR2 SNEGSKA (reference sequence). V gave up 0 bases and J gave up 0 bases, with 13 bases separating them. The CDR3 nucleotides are TGCAGTGCTAGAGATCGAGGAGCGGCTAGCACAGATACGCAGTATTTT. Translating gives CSARDRGAASTDTQYF.